What follows are 22 T cell receptor beta chains derived from one specimen sequenced in a study of shared clonotypes between healthy human individuals. Sequencing was performed with immunoSEQ multiplex PCR; in TCRdb, only in-frame clones are kept and a portion is missing. The table includes roughly 1,100,000 clones, approximately 68% detected once. Sequenced: memory CD4+ T cells sorted from blood. The subset here: CD45RA-negative fraction. Receptors originate from a man between 18 and 29 years old in good health.

The rearrangement uses TRBV5-6 and TRBJ2-7; possibly TRBD1 for D (5 bases). Germline V gene data show CDR1 as SGHDT and CDR2 as YYEEEE. Trimming pared 4 bases from V and 0 bases from J, leaving 17 bases between. This CDR3 is built from 16 residues. The CDR3 spells CASSADTRQSSYEQYF. The CDR3 DNA reads TGTGCCAGCAGCGCAGATACCAGACAGAGCTCCTACGAGCAGTACTTC.

Turning to this clone: The sample carries other DNA sequences with the same CDR3. This chain links TRBV19 with TRBJ1-1, with a possible D match to TRBD1 (6 bases). There are 13 residues in the CDR3. Trimming cost V 5 bases and J 1 base, with 8 bases left between them. From germline, CDR1 is LNHDA and CDR2 SQIVND (reference sequence). CDR3 coding DNA: TGTGCCAGTAGTGGGGGCCGGAACACTGAAGCTTTCTTT. As protein: CASSGGRNTEAFF.

This clone was recorded a few times. The V and J genes are TRBV5-6 and TRBJ2-1, with D maybe TRBD2 (6 bases). Trimming stripped 2 bases from V and 8 bases from J, with 14 bases between. This CDR3 spans 14 amino acids. Germline V CDR1 and CDR2: SGHDT, YYEEEE. The CDR3 region is CASSFGGRFDEQFF. In DNA form, the CDR3 reads TGTGCCAGCAGCTTTGGGGGGAGATTCGATGAGCAGTTCTTC.

This chain uses TRBV5-6 with TRBJ1-5, with D possibly matching TRBD1 (6 bases). There are 16 residues in the CDR3. The germline V gene has CDR1 SGHDT and CDR2 YYEEEE. The V end lost 1 base, the J end lost 0 bases, and 11 bases lay between the germline ends. CDR3 nucleotide sequence: TGTGCCAGCAGCTTGAGGGGGGCAGCTAGCAATCAGCCCCAGCATTTT. Its translation: CASSLRGAASNQPQHF. Using reference TRBV5-6 and TRBJ1-5 for the parts outside the CDR3, the full variable domain is DAGVTQSPTHLIKTRGQQVTLRCSPKSGHDTVSWYQQALGQGPQFIFQYYEEEERQRGNFPDRFSGHQFPNYSSELNVNALLLGDSALYLCASSLRGAASNQPQHFGDGTRLSIL.

This chain uses TRBV30 with TRBJ1-2, with unresolved D. The CDR3 is 10 amino acids. V gave up 6 bases and J gave up 6 bases, with 8 bases separating them. Germline loops: CDR1 GTSNPN, CDR2 SVGIG (reference sequence). In DNA form, the CDR3 reads TGTGCCTGTTGCGCGGATGGCTACACCTTC. Residues: CACCADGYTF. The full variable domain, rest sourced from reference TRBV30 and TRBJ1-2, is SQTIHQWPATLVQPVGSPLSLECTVEGTSNPNLYWYRQAAGRGLQLLFYSVGIGQISSEVPQNLSASRPQDRQFILSSKKLLLSDSGFYLCACCADGYTFGSGTRLTVV.

The rearrangement uses TRBV28 and TRBJ2-5; TRBD1 aligns across 8 bases. CDR1 is MDHEN and CDR2 is SYDVKM in the germline V gene. The CDR3 spans 13 residues. V lost 5 bases and J lost 4; bases outside the gene matches: 3. CDR3 nucleotides: TGTGCCAGCAGTGGGGACAGGAGAGAGACCCAGTACTTC. Translating it yields CASSGDRRETQYF.

The chain combines TRBV5-1 with TRBJ1-6; D call uncertain. With 7 bases removed from V and 8 bases from J, the gap between germline ends came to 13 bases. The germline CDR1 and CDR2 sequences are SGHRS and YFSETQ. CDR3 length equals 13 residues. The CDR3 is CASSTLSDSPLHF. Written as DNA, the CDR3 is TGCGCCAGCTCGACCTTATCGGATTCACCCCTCCACTTT. The variable domain in full, completed from reference TRBV5-1 and TRBJ1-6, reads KAGVTQTPRYLIKTRGQQVTLSCSPISGHRSVSWYQQTPGQGLQFLFEYFSETQRNKGNFPGRFSGRQFSNSRSEMNVSTLELGDSALYLCASSTLSDSPLHFGNGTRLTVT.

The V call is TRBV5-1, the J call TRBJ2-3; the match to TRBD1 covers 10 bases. This CDR3 is 16 amino acids long. V lost 4 bases and J lost 4; bases outside the gene matches: 9. CDR1 is SGHRS and CDR2 is YFSETQ in the germline V gene. CDR3 nucleotide sequence: TGCGCCAGCAGCAAGGAGGGGACAGGGGCCGCAGATACGCAGTATTTT. It yields the protein CASSKEGTGAADTQYF.

This clone was counted many times. The chain carries TRBV30 and TRBJ1-4; tentative D call: TRBD1 (5 bases). CDR3 size: 15 residues. Trimming took 0 bases from V and 3 from J, leaving 11 bases between them. CDR1 and CDR2 from the germline V gene are GTSNPN and SVGIG (reference sequence). The CDR3 region is CAWSVGIRANEKLFF. CDR3 DNA sequence: TGTGCCTGGAGTGTAGGTATCAGGGCTAATGAAAAACTGTTTTTT.

The CDR3 DNA follows: TGCGCCAGCAGCAGAGAGCCCCGGGACAAACCACCCTACGAGCAGTACTTC. This gives the protein CASSREPRDKPPYEQYF. The chain has TRBV5-1 and TRBJ2-7; D possibly corresponds to TRBD1 (6 bases). V gave up 4 bases and J gave up 2 bases, with 22 bases separating them. This CDR3 has 17 amino acids. The germline V gene encodes CDR1 SGHRS and CDR2 YFSETQ.

The chain links TRBV27 to TRBJ2-3, with a weak D call TRBD2 (5 bases). CDR1 is MNHEY, CDR2 SMNVEV, per germline (reference sequence). The CDR3 loop spans 16 amino acids. Deletions cut 6 bases from V and 3 bases from J, with 19 bases between. CDR3 nucleotide sequence: TGTGCCAGCAGCGTTTTGGGCCGGGGAAGGACAGATACGCAGTATTTT. This translates into CASSVLGRGRTDTQYF.

The sample holds one count of this clone. The genes are TRBV7-2 and TRBJ1-2; possible D gene TRBD1, 5 bases. The CDR3 has 13 amino acids. V lost 4 bases, J lost 8 bases, and 14 bases lay in between. Germline loops: CDR1 SGHTA, CDR2 FQGNSA. CDR3 sequence: CASSSGTLRGYTF. CDR3 nucleotides: TGTGCCAGCAGCTCAGGGACTTTGAGGGGCTACACCTTC.

This chain uses TRBV5-1 with TRBJ2-5; 12 positions match TRBD2. This CDR3 is 16 amino acids long. The J segment lost 3 bases and the V segment lost 3 bases, leaving 6 bases of the junction unmatched. Germline V gene lookup returns CDR1 SGHRS and CDR2 YFSETQ. The CDR3 bases are TGCGCCAGCAGCTACACCTGGACTAGCGGGAAAGAGACCCAGTACTTC. Residues: CASSYTWTSGKETQYF.

Comments on this clone: Given a far larger clone just one base away, this is likely a sequencing read error. Other DNA sequences from this sample encode an identical CDR3 as well. The V call is TRBV4-1, the J call TRBJ2-7; tentatively, D is TRBD2 (5 bases). Germline V gene sequence: CDR1 MGHRA, CDR2 YSYEKL. The CDR3 has 15 residues. V lost 1 base and J 3 bases, leaving 13 bases between the germline ends. The CDR3 DNA reads as TGCGCCAGCAGCCAAGTTGAGGGATCCCTCTACGAGCAGTACTTC. Its protein is CASSQVEGSLYEQYF.

The chain carries TRBV27 and TRBJ2-1; possibly TRBD2 for D (6 bases). This CDR3 has 16 amino acids. CDR1 is MNHEY and CDR2 is SMNVEV in the germline V gene (reference sequence). The V gene lost 2 bases and the J gene lost 5 bases, with 16 bases spanning the gap. The CDR3 loop reads CASSLRSGSRNNEQFF. The CDR3 DNA follows: TGTGCCAGCAGTTTAAGGTCCGGGAGTCGGAACAATGAGCAGTTCTTC.

The gene calls are TRBV11-1 and TRBJ2-7, with D tentatively TRBD2 (5 bases). V was cut by 1 base and J by 5 bases, with 24 bases left in between. The CDR3 runs to 18 residues. From germline, CDR1 is SGHAT and CDR2 FQDESV (reference sequence). The CDR3 is CASSLGGAGSPGAHEQYF. Here the CDR3 DNA reads TGTGCCAGCAGCTTAGGGGGAGCTGGCTCCCCAGGCGCGCACGAGCAGTACTTC.

DNA for the CDR3: TGTGCCAGCGCCGGGACAGGAAACTCTGGAAACACCATATATTTT. It encodes CASAGTGNSGNTIYF. The chain couples TRBV9 to TRBJ1-3; the match to TRBD1 covers 8 bases. Germline lookup yields CDR1 SGDLS and CDR2 YYNGEE. V lost 7 bases to trimming and J lost 0 bases; unmatched junction nucleotides: 6. This CDR3 region has 15 residues. Combining the CDR3 with reference TRBV9 and TRBJ1-3 gives the whole variable domain DSGVTQTPKHLITATGQRVTLRCSPRSGDLSVYWYQQSLDQGLQFLIQYYNGEERAKGNILERFSAQQFPDLHSELNLSSLELGDSALYFCASAGTGNSGNTIYFGEGSWLTVV.

J is TRBJ1-2 and V is TRBV16; D is ambiguous. Per germline, CDR1 KGHSY and CDR2 FQNENV. The CDR3 runs 14 residues. Deletions cut 2 bases from V and 14 bases from J, with 21 bases between. The CDR3 DNA sequence: TGTGCCAGCAGCCAAGGACGGGGTTGGACTGTGGTGACCTTC. This gives the protein CASSQGRGWTVVTF.

There are a few counts of this clone. The chain couples TRBV18 to TRBJ2-1, with 7 bases identical to TRBD1. The CDR3 loop spans 15 amino acids. CDR1 and CDR2 (germline): KGHSH, LQKENI. Losses at the gene ends were 6 bases for V and 6 bases for J; bases not matched to a gene: 11. CDR3 sequence: CASSFGQAGSNEQFF. The CDR3 DNA is TGTGCCAGCTCCTTCGGACAGGCCGGCTCCAATGAGCAGTTCTTC.

The chain carries TRBV18 and TRBJ1-1; TRBD1 might be the D (6 bases). The germline gives CDR1 KGHSH, CDR2 LQKENI. With 9 bases removed from V and 4 bases from J, the gap between germline ends came to 15 bases. This CDR3 comprises 13 residues. The CDR3 loop reads CASTGKEGTEAFF. CDR3 in DNA: TGTGCCAGTACAGGGAAGGAAGGCACTGAAGCTTTCTTT. Full variable domain (outside the CDR3, taken from reference TRBV18 and TRBJ1-1): NAGVMQNPRHLVRRRGQEARLRCSPMKGHSHVYWYRQLPEEGLKFMVYLQKENIIDESGMPKERFSAEFPKEGPSILRIQQVVRGDSAAYFCASTGKEGTEAFFGQGTRLTVV.

This rearrangement joins TRBV6-5 to TRBJ2-1, with D perhaps matching TRBD2 (6 bases). The germline gives CDR1 MNHEY, CDR2 SVGAGI. Trimming took 4 bases from V and 8 from J, leaving 18 bases between them. The CDR3 is 15 amino acids. The CDR3 spells CASSSLGAGLHEQFF. In nucleotides, the CDR3 is TGTGCCAGCAGTTCCCTCGGGGCGGGGTTACATGAGCAGTTCTTC.

The genes are TRBV4-1 and TRBJ2-7; D might be TRBD1 or TRBD2, each matching 7 bases. This CDR3 has 16 residues. Germline CDR1 and CDR2: MGHRA and YSYEKL. V was trimmed by 0 bases and J by 4 bases, leaving 16 bases between them. Here the CDR3 DNA reads TGCGCCAGCAGCCAAGATTCCAGGGGGGGAATATACGAGCAGTACTTC. Its translation is CASSQDSRGGIYEQYF.